Following are 25 T cell receptor beta chains from one sample sequenced in a study of OX40 agonist ivuxolimab in advanced cancers. TCRdb keeps only in-frame clones here, not all; method: immunoSEQ multiplex PCR. The table includes 16,000 or so clones, 80% to 90% detected once. The sequencing used CD4+ or CD8+ T cells sorted from blood, collected in a trial of the OX40 agonist ivuxolimab. All receptors derive from an adult with an advanced solid tumor such as melanoma, head and neck, liver or kidney cancer.

The CDR3 DNA follows: TGTGCCAGCAGCCTCTCTAGCGGGAGGGAAACCCAGTACTTC. As protein: CASSLSSGRETQYF. This chain connects TRBV6-1 to TRBJ2-5; the match to TRBD2 covers 12 bases. Germline V gene lookup returns CDR1 MNHNS and CDR2 SASEGT. This CDR3 has 14 residues. Trimming took 6 bases from V and 8 from J; bases not matched to a gene: 7.

J is TRBJ2-5 and V is TRBV6-5; D is possibly TRBD2 (6 bases). This CDR3 comprises 14 residues. V lost 5 bases, J lost 1 base, and 11 bases lay in between. Germline CDR1 MNHEY, CDR2 SVGAGI. Here the CDR3 DNA reads TGTGCCAGCAGTCCTTCGGGACTCCAAGAGACCCAGTACTTC. Protein product: CASSPSGLQETQYF.

J is TRBJ1-5 and V is TRBV6-1, with D unclear. Between the trimmed V and J ends, which lost 7 bases and 0 bases, there was a span of 10 bases. This CDR3 spans 14 amino acids. Germline V CDR1 and CDR2: MNHNS, SASEGT. CDR3 nucleotides: TGTGCCAGCAAGTCAGGCTATAGCAATCAGCCCCAGCATTTT. This encodes CASKSGYSNQPQHF.

The chain carries TRBV7-9 and TRBJ2-3; D remains unclear. CDR1 and CDR2 from the germline V gene are SEHNR and FQNEAQ (reference sequence). The CDR3 is 12 residues long. V shed 5 bases and J shed 3 bases, with 6 bases lying between them. The CDR3 loop is CASSEVTDTQYF. DNA of the CDR3: TGTGCCAGCAGCGAGGTTACAGATACGCAGTATTTT.

V usage is TRBV4-2 and J usage is TRBJ1-4; maybe TRBD1 (6 bases). Trimming cost V 0 bases and J 8 bases, with 13 bases left between them. Germline assignment: CDR1 LGHNA and CDR2 YNFKEQ. This CDR3 has 15 residues. The CDR3 protein is CASSQDDRFREKLFF. The CDR3 region has the DNA TGTGCCAGCAGCCAAGACGACAGGTTTAGAGAAAAACTGTTTTTT.

This chain uses TRBV21-1 with TRBJ2-3; TRBD2 is taken as the D call from the table, unchecked against the DNA. TRBV21-1 is a pseudogene locus. This CDR3 region has 16 residues. The CDR3 loop reads CASSKADSTFTDTQYF. For the CDR3, the DNA is TGTGCCAGCAGCAAAGCGGACTCCACCTTCACAGATACGCAGTATTTT.

This clone was counted a single time. V is TRBV10-3 and J is TRBJ2-3; D unclear. This CDR3 contains 14 residues. Deletions cut 2 bases from V and 0 bases from J, with 6 bases between. Germline V gene sequence: CDR1 ENHRY, CDR2 SYGVKD. The CDR3 here is CAISEVASTDTQYF. In nucleotides, the CDR3 is TGTGCCATCAGTGAGGTGGCTAGCACAGATACGCAGTATTTT.

The gene calls are TRBV6-4 and TRBJ2-1; 12 positions match TRBD2. The CDR3 length is 15 residues. With V trimmed by 6 bases and J by 7 bases, 7 bases remained unmatched. Germline V gene lookup returns CDR1 MRHNA and CDR2 SNTAGT. The CDR3 is CASRQLAGGLNEQFF. CDR3 sequence (DNA): TGTGCCAGCAGACAACTAGCGGGAGGCCTGAATGAGCAGTTCTTC.

The chain has TRBV13 and TRBJ1-1; TRBD1 agrees at 9 bases. The germline gives CDR1 PRHDT, CDR2 FYEKMQ (reference sequence). The trim removed 5 bases at V and 5 bases at J, leaving 9 bases unmatched. The CDR3 runs to 15 residues. The CDR3 reads CASSPGLQGATEAFF. The CDR3 DNA reads TGTGCCAGCAGCCCAGGGTTACAGGGGGCGACTGAAGCTTTCTTT.

V gene TRBV18 combines with J gene TRBJ1-5; TRBD1 is a possible D gene (5 bases). From germline, CDR1 is KGHSH and CDR2 LQKENI. This CDR3 is built from 14 residues. Trimming left V 3 bases short and J 0 bases short, with 6 bases between. Written as DNA, the CDR3 is TGTGCCAGCTCACCGACAGATAGCAATCAGCCCCAGCATTTT. Translation: CASSPTDSNQPQHF.

The chain combines TRBV10-3 with TRBJ2-1; 10 nucleotides align to TRBD2. V was pared by 2 bases and J by 4 bases, with 5 bases of the junction left unmatched. The CDR3 has 16 amino acids. Germline V gene sequence: CDR1 ENHRY, CDR2 SYGVKD. The CDR3 sequence is CAISEVAGGRYNEQFF. DNA for the CDR3: TGTGCCATCAGTGAGGTAGCGGGAGGACGGTACAATGAGCAGTTCTTC.

J is TRBJ2-1 and V is TRBV27; TRBD2 might be the D (5 bases). CDR3 size: 11 residues. Trimming shortened V by 9 bases and J by 6 bases, and 9 bases separated the two germline ends. The germline V gene has CDR1 MNHEY and CDR2 SMNVEV (reference sequence). The CDR3 nucleotides are TGTGCCAGAGGACTCGGCAATGAGCAGTTCTTC. It specifies CARGLGNEQFF.

This chain joins TRBV20-1 and TRBJ2-4; 7 positions agree with TRBD1. From germline, CDR1 is DFQATT and CDR2 SNEGSKA (reference sequence). V shed 6 bases, J shed 8 bases, and the junction held 4 bases outside the gene matches. This CDR3 contains 11 residues. The CDR3 DNA reads as TGCAGTGCAGGGACAGTGGACATTCAGTACTTC. This translates into CSAGTVDIQYF.

The chain uses TRBV7-9 and TRBJ2-7, with 7 positions matching TRBD2. The CDR3 spans 13 residues. Trimming took 8 bases from V and 3 from J; bases not matched to a gene: 7. Germline V gives CDR1 SEHNR, CDR2 FQNEAQ (reference sequence). CDR3 sequence: CASSGGRVYEQYF. The CDR3 DNA reads TGTGCCAGCTCGGGCGGGAGAGTCTACGAGCAGTACTTC.

The CDR3 reads CASSPSVQGAKGTEAFF. The DNA of the CDR3 is TGTGCCAGCTCACCGTCAGTACAGGGGGCGAAGGGCACTGAAGCTTTCTTT. This chain uses TRBV18 with TRBJ1-1; 9 positions agree with TRBD1. This CDR3 region has 17 residues. V shed 3 bases and J 4 bases; nucleotides not matched to a gene: 12. From germline, CDR1 is KGHSH and CDR2 LQKENI.

The chain employs TRBV2 and TRBJ2-7; TRBD1 is a possible D gene (6 bases). This CDR3 is 14 amino acids long. V was trimmed by 3 bases and J by 2 bases, leaving 11 bases between them. Germline CDR1 and CDR2: SNHLY and FYNNEI. In nucleotides, the CDR3 is TGTGCCAGCAGTGATTTGGGGGCGGCCTACGAGCAGTACTTC. Protein: CASSDLGAAYEQYF.

This clone was detected only a few times. This CDR3 is also generated by other DNA sequences in the sample. V gene TRBV27 combines with J gene TRBJ1-5; D unresolved. V was pared by 5 bases and J by 7 bases, with 12 bases between. The CDR3 loop spans 13 amino acids. Germline-derived CDR1 and CDR2 are MNHEY and SMNVEV (reference sequence). As DNA, the CDR3 is TGTGCCAGCAGTAAAACCGGTCGGCAGCCCCAGCATTTT. Translating it yields CASSKTGRQPQHF.

The rearrangement joins TRBV10-3 to TRBJ2-1; D is ambiguous. The CDR3 runs 17 residues. Germline lookup yields CDR1 ENHRY and CDR2 SYGVKD. Trimming cost V 1 base and J 0 bases, with 13 bases left between them. The chain's CDR3 is CAISEFRTVSSYNEQFF. The CDR3 DNA reads TGTGCCATCAGTGAGTTCCGGACGGTCAGCTCCTACAATGAGCAGTTCTTC.

The rearrangement joins TRBV5-1 to TRBJ2-1, with D perhaps TRBD1 (5 bases). V lost 2 bases and J 2 bases, leaving 11 bases between the germline ends. The length of the CDR3 is 15 residues. From germline, CDR1 is SGHRS and CDR2 YFSETQ. CDR3 DNA: TGCGCCAGCAGCTTACAGGACATCGCCTACAATGAGCAGTTCTTC. Translation: CASSLQDIAYNEQFF.

The chain recombines TRBV29-1 with TRBJ1-3; 9 nucleotides match TRBD1. Trimming at V came to 5 bases and at J to 3 bases, leaving 5 bases not matched to a gene. From germline, CDR1 is SQVTM and CDR2 ANQGSEA. The CDR3 sequence is 14 residues long. CDR3 nucleotide sequence: TGCAGCGTTTTACAGGGGGCCAGTGGAAACACCATATATTTT. Protein sequence: CSVLQGASGNTIYF.

The V and J genes are TRBV5-1 and TRBJ1-1; TRBD1 agrees at 11 bases. The CDR3 runs 15 residues. V shed 2 bases and J 3 bases; nucleotides not matched to a gene: 3. Germline CDR1 SGHRS, CDR2 YFSETQ. The CDR3 nucleotides are TGCGCCAGCAGCTTTCCGGGACAGGGGGACACTGAAGCTTTCTTT. Protein: CASSFPGQGDTEAFF.

V is TRBV27 and J is TRBJ1-1; 8 nucleotides match TRBD1. The germline V gene has CDR1 MNHEY and CDR2 SMNVEV (reference sequence). The trim removed 3 bases at V and 8 bases at J, leaving 8 bases unmatched. The CDR3 length is 14 residues. The DNA of the CDR3 is TGTGCCAGCAGTTTTCCCGGACAGGGAACCGAAGCTTTCTTT. Protein sequence: CASSFPGQGTEAFF.

J is TRBJ1-5 and V is TRBV27; maybe TRBD1 (5 bases). Per the germline V gene, CDR1 is MNHEY and CDR2 is SMNVEV (reference sequence). Trimming took off 7 bases at V and 4 bases at J, with 11 bases between the two ends. The length of the CDR3 is 13 residues. CDR3: CASTGSLNQPQHF. The CDR3 coding sequence is TGTGCCAGCACAGGGTCCTTAAATCAGCCCCAGCATTTT.

The V gene is TRBV7-2, the J gene TRBJ1-2; 8 bases align to TRBD1. CDR3 size: 14 residues. V shed 3 bases and J 8 bases; nucleotides not matched to a gene: 8. Per germline, CDR1 SGHTA and CDR2 FQGNSA. CDR3 nucleotide sequence: TGTGCCAGCAGCTTTCTGGACAGGGCGGGGGGCTACACCTTC. Translation gives CASSFLDRAGGYTF.

The V gene is TRBV10-1, the J gene TRBJ2-3, with D tentatively TRBD1 (6 bases). Germline assignment: CDR1 WNHNN and CDR2 SYGVQD (reference sequence). V lost 3 bases, J lost 1 base, and 8 bases lay in between. The CDR3 loop spans 14 amino acids. CDR3 loop: CASSDRGGTDTQYF. Written as DNA, the CDR3 is TGCGCCAGCAGTGACAGGGGTGGCACAGATACGCAGTATTTT.